This T cell receptor beta chain was obtained from a study of OX40 agonist ivuxolimab in advanced cancers. Looking at the study overall: Patients received ivuxolimab, an agonistic anti-OX40 (CD134) antibody. Partial responses were seen in three patients, one with hepatocellular carcinoma and two with cutaneous melanoma. Study results and limitations: Expanded peripheral T-cell antigen specificity went undetermined.

As for this clone: As yet, its antigen is unknown.

Looked up from germline, CDR1 is LNHDA and CDR2 is SQIVND (reference sequence). Trimming removed 5 bases from V and 3 bases from J, with 5 bases in between. The CDR3 runs to 12 residues. Repertoires were generated with immunoSEQ multiplex PCR, while TCRdb's copy carries only in-frame clones and drops some. This sample yields fewer than 65,000 clones, of which about 90% are seen a single time; 5.4% belongs to the top ten. This sequence was found in an adult with an advanced solid tumor such as melanoma, head and neck, liver or kidney cancer. Sequencing used CD4+ or CD8+ T cells sorted from blood, obtained in a trial of the OX40 agonist ivuxolimab. V gene TRBV19 combines with J gene TRBJ1-5, with D hard to call. The DNA for the CDR3 is TGTGCCAGTAGTCCGACCAATCAGCCCCAGCATTTT. Protein: CASSPTNQPQHF.